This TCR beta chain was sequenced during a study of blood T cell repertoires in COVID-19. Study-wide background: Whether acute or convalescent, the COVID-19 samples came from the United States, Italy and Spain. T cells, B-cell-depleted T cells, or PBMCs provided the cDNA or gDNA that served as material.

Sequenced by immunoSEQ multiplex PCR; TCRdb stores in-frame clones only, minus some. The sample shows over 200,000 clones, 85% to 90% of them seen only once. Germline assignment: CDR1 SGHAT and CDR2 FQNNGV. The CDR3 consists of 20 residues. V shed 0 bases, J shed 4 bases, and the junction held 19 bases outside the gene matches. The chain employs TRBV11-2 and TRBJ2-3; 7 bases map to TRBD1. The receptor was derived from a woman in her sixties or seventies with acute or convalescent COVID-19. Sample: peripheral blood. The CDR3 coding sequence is TGTGCCAGCAGCTTAGACCTGCGACGAGGGGGCCAAGATGATGCAGATACGCAGTATTTT. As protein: CASSLDLRRGGQDDADTQYF.